The clone carrying this T cell receptor (beta chain) came up a few times. What it binds is unknown. The cohort's ophthalmopathy patients, a group with duration under 3 months, had a Clinical Activity Score of at least 3 and a NOSPECS grade of at least 4. PBMCs were sourced from approximately 9.3 ml fresh peripheral blood. The investigators amplified TCR beta CDR3 regions from RNA transcripts. Using the HTBI primer set, a first-round RT-PCR was run on the TCR CDR3. TCRdb used MiXCR to reprocess the multiplex PCR reads, holding one entry per CDR3 protein. This sample has about 640,000 distinct CDR3 sequences, with about a fifth found just once. This record comes from a study of T cells in Graves' hyperthyroidism and ophthalmopathy. Study at large: Before any treatment, at initial diagnosis, peripheral blood was collected. Study-wide findings and caveats: Researchers found most expanded thyroid clonotypes above 0.001 in blood as well.

Germline lookup yields CDR1 MNHNS and CDR2 SASEGT. The CDR3 spans 13 residues. The junction had 7 bases not matched to a gene; V was cut back by 8 bases and J by 3 bases. Sequencing was performed on blood. The sequence derives from a man aged 25 to 40 with Graves' ophthalmopathy. The chain joins TRBV6-1 to TRBJ2-7; 7 nucleotides line up with TRBD1. CDR3 sequence reads: CASAGAGGYEQYF. The CDR3 DNA reads TGTGCCAGCGCTGGGGCAGGGGGCTACGAGCAGTACTTC.